The next 15 T cell receptor beta chains were all read from a single sample in a study of regulatory T cells in long-lasting Graves disease. Documented time point: persistent/refractory GD, antithyroid drugs over 5 years with positive TRAb. From RNA extracted from PBMCs, the TCR library was made. Both iRepertoire HTBI primers and Arm-PCR of CDR3 regions were used to build the TCR beta libraries. Via MiXCR, TCRdb re-called the multiplex PCR reads, giving one row per CDR3 protein. Found here are about 430,000 distinct CDR3 sequences, around 20% of them singletons; the top ten hold over 11%. The sequenced sample was peripheral blood mononuclear cells (PBMCs), obtained when the disease was refractory, from a patient treated with antithyroid drugs. These receptors were obtained from a female donor with Graves disease.

This clonotype has only a few counts. The chain combines TRBV7-9 with TRBJ2-7; unclear D gene. Germline V CDR1 and CDR2: SEHNR, FQNEAQ (reference sequence). This CDR3 is built from 12 residues. Trimming cost V 3 bases and J 4 bases, with 7 bases left between them. The CDR3 spells CASSFLEYEQYF. For the CDR3, the DNA is TGTGCCAGCAGCTTTCTTGAGTACGAGCAGTACTTC.

J is TRBJ2-3 and V is TRBV19; D may correspond to TRBD1 or TRBD2 (5 bases each). There are 12 residues in the CDR3. CDR1 is LNHDA and CDR2 is SQIVND in the germline V gene (reference sequence). The ends were cut back, 1 base at V and 6 bases at J, with 5 bases in the middle. As DNA, the CDR3 is TGTGCCAGTAGTATAGGGGGGGATACGCAGTATTTT. As protein: CASSIGGDTQYF.

This chain joins TRBV2 and TRBJ2-1; 7 bases line up with TRBD2. Germline-derived CDR1 and CDR2 are SNHLY and FYNNEI. The CDR3 sequence is 12 residues long. The ends lost 9 bases at V and 2 bases at J; junction bases unmatched: 1. CDR3 protein: CASAGAYNEQFF. The CDR3 region has the DNA TGTGCCAGTGCGGGAGCCTACAATGAGCAGTTCTTC. Complete variable domain (other parts from reference TRBV2 and TRBJ2-1): EPEVTQTPSHQVTQMGQEVILRCVPISNHLYFYWYRQILGQKVEFLVSFYNNEISEKSEIFDDQFSVERPDGSNFTLKIRSTKLEDSAMYFCASAGAYNEQFFGPGTRLTVL.

This clonotype was seen ten or more times. The gene calls are TRBV6-1 and TRBJ1-6; D remains unclear. Germline CDR1 is MNHNS and CDR2 is SASEGT. The CDR3 is made up of 17 amino acids. V dropped 6 bases and J dropped 0 bases, with 15 bases sitting between them. CDR3 sequence: CASSPGRPSSYNSPLHF. The CDR3 coding sequence is TGTGCCAGCAGCCCCGGGCGGCCGAGCTCCTATAATTCACCCCTCCACTTT.

The V gene is TRBV30, the J gene TRBJ1-5, with D uncertain. CDR3 length: 16 residues. The germline gives CDR1 GTSNPN, CDR2 SVGIG (reference sequence). Trimming pared 1 base from V and 0 bases from J, leaving 13 bases between. The CDR3 sequence: CAWSATPRYSNQPQHF. The CDR3 coding sequence is TGTGCCTGGAGTGCAACACCAAGGTATAGCAATCAGCCCCAGCATTTT.

In regard to this clonotype: A much larger clone sits a single nucleotide away, making a read error possible. The V and J genes are TRBV15 and TRBJ2-7, with D perhaps TRBD2 (6 bases). This CDR3 is built from 18 residues. The germline gives CDR1 LNHNV, CDR2 YYDKDF (reference sequence). CDR3 bases: TGTGCCACCGGCAGAGATCTCACGCAGGGACTCACGATTTACGAGCAGTACTTC. This codes for CATGRDLTQGLTIYEQYF.

Many counts were recorded for this clonotype. The rearrangement uses TRBV12-5 and TRBJ1-1; D is possibly TRBD1 (5 bases). Looked up from germline, CDR1 is LGHNT and CDR2 is FRNRAP. V gave up 4 bases and J gave up 1 base, with 10 bases separating them. The CDR3 is made up of 14 amino acids. CDR3 residues: CASGSFDRNTEAFF. CDR3 nucleotides: TGTGCTAGTGGTTCCTTTGACAGGAACACTGAAGCTTTCTTT. The full variable domain, rest sourced from reference TRBV12-5 and TRBJ1-1, is DARVTQTPRHKVTEMGQEVTMRCQPILGHNTVFWYRQTMMQGLELLAYFRNRAPLDDSGMPKDRFSAEMPDATLATLKIQPSEPRDSAVYFCASGSFDRNTEAFFGQGTRLTVV.

This clonotype was found a few times. This chain links TRBV28 with TRBJ2-3; 7 bases fit TRBD2. V lost 6 bases and J lost 9; bases outside the gene matches: 12. Per the germline V gene, CDR1 is MDHEN and CDR2 is SYDVKM. The CDR3 loop spans 14 amino acids. In DNA, the CDR3 is TGTGCCAGCAGGGCGGGCGGGAGTAGAGGCACGCAGTATTTT. This codes for CASRAGGSRGTQYF. Based on the CDR3 plus reference TRBV28 and TRBJ2-3, the full variable domain is DVKVTQSSRYLVKRTGEKVFLECVQDMDHENMFWYRQDPGLGLRLIYFSYDVKMKEKGDIPEGYSVSREKKERFSLILESASTNQTSMYLCASRAGGSRGTQYFGPGTRLTVL.

This clonotype was observed many times. The rearrangement uses TRBV13 and TRBJ2-7, with no clear D. CDR3 length: 11 amino acids. The V gene lost 5 bases and the J gene lost 5 bases, with 7 bases spanning the gap. CDR1 is PRHDT and CDR2 is FYEKMQ in the germline V gene (reference sequence). The CDR3 loop reads CASSTRNEQYF. The CDR3 DNA sequence: TGTGCCAGCAGCACCCGCAACGAGCAGTACTTC.

The chain combines TRBV28 with TRBJ2-1; 7 positions match TRBD1. The germline gives CDR1 MDHEN, CDR2 SYDVKM. The CDR3 spans 13 residues. The J segment lost 3 bases and the V segment lost 6 bases, leaving 2 bases of the junction unmatched. CDR3 bases: TGTGCCAGCAGACGGGACAGCTACAATGAGCAGTTCTTC. Residues: CASRRDSYNEQFF.

The chain links TRBV20-1 to TRBJ2-5; 9 bases fit TRBD2. The germline CDR1 and CDR2 sequences are DFQATT and SNEGSKA (reference sequence). After removal of 2 bases from V and 4 bases from J, the junction contained 8 bases not matched to a gene. The CDR3 length is 15 residues. This chain's CDR3 is CSARLAGYITETQYF. CDR3 nucleotides: TGCAGTGCTAGACTAGCGGGATATATAACAGAGACCCAGTACTTC.

This clonotype was seen many times. This chain joins TRBV7-3 and TRBJ2-4, with TRBD2 as a possible D gene (6 bases). Germline CDR1 is SGHTA and CDR2 is FQGTGA. V was pared by 5 bases and J by 9 bases, with 17 bases between. The CDR3 contains 14 residues. This CDR3 reads CASSAKGLGGIQYF. CDR3 DNA: TGTGCCAGCAGCGCTAAGGGACTGGGGGGCATTCAGTACTTC.

This clonotype has more than one count but fewer than ten. The J gene is TRBJ2-7, the V gene TRBV9; D is ambiguous. The CDR3 is made up of 13 amino acids. Trimming removed 3 bases from V and 4 bases from J, with 11 bases in between. Germline CDR1 reads SGDLS; CDR2 reads YYNGEE. CDR3: CASSGRPGYEQYF. CDR3 coding DNA: TGTGCCAGCAGCGGACGACCCGGGTACGAGCAGTACTTC.

This clonotype was seen repeatedly, ten times or more. The chain carries TRBV6-1 and TRBJ1-3; 7 bases are a match to TRBD1. This CDR3 is built from 16 residues. Germline CDR1 reads MNHNS; CDR2 reads SASEGT. The V and J ends lost 5 bases and 0 bases, in that order; junction bases with no gene match: 7. CDR3 residues: CASSSTSGGSGNTIYF. The CDR3 nucleotides are TGTGCCAGCAGTAGCACATCAGGGGGCTCTGGAAACACCATATATTTT.

This clonotype was counted ten times or more. The CDR3 bases are TGTGCCAGCAGTCTACCGGGACTGCTAAAACCCCTCCACTTT. Translation gives CASSLPGLLKPLHF. The chain employs TRBV28 and TRBJ1-6; weak D call: TRBD1 (5 bases). Germline V lookup: CDR1 MDHEN, CDR2 SYDVKM. Trimming cost V 5 bases and J 12 bases, with 17 bases left between them. The CDR3 extends over 14 amino acids.